The sequence of this T cell receptor (beta chain) was determined in a study of cytomegalovirus exposure and HLA in healthy donors. The overall study: Of 350 to 400 genotyped donors, roughly 76% grouped in the Caucasian-associated ancestry cluster.

This CDR3 is 17 amino acids long. In germline, CDR1 is SGHRS, CDR2 YFSETQ. The germline V and J ends were trimmed by 2 bases and 2 bases, with 17 bases remaining between them. Primers included in the PCR were 60 Vbeta and 13 Jbeta primers. Profiled with immunoSEQ multiplex PCR; TCRdb holds only in-frame clones, not every one. This sample yields some 170,000 clones, of which roughly three quarters are seen a single time; about 2.7% belongs to the top ten. The sequenced sample was PBMCs. This clonotype originated in a male donor in good health and CMV-seronegative. This rearrangement joins TRBV5-1 to TRBJ2-1, with a weak D call TRBD2 (6 bases). CDR3 region: CASSLKVADWAYNEQFF. As DNA, the CDR3 is TGCGCCAGCAGCTTAAAGGTAGCGGACTGGGCCTACAATGAGCAGTTCTTC. Full variable domain (rest looked up from reference TRBV5-1 and TRBJ2-1): KAGVTQTPRYLIKTRGQQVTLSCSPISGHRSVSWYQQTPGQGLQFLFEYFSETQRNKGNFPGRFSGRQFSNSRSEMNVSTLELGDSALYLCASSLKVADWAYNEQFFGPGTRLTVL.